Presented here are 25 T cell receptor beta chains from one specimen sequenced in a study of blood T cell repertoires in COVID-19. Sequenced by immunoSEQ multiplex PCR; TCRdb stores in-frame clones only, minus some. The data show approximately 150,000 clones, approximately 93% seen once. The material sequenced was peripheral blood. Receptors originate from a woman aged 55-70 years with COVID-19, enrolled during active disease.

This sequence joins TRBV5-6 and TRBJ1-2; a weak D match, TRBD1 (6 bases). CDR3 length equals 16 residues. Trimming took 0 bases from V and 8 from J, leaving 20 bases between them. In germline, CDR1 is SGHDT, CDR2 YYEEEE. The CDR3: CASSLAAGDRAYGYTF. The CDR3 DNA reads as TGTGCCAGCAGCTTGGCGGCAGGGGATCGGGCCTACGGCTACACCTTC.

This chain's CDR3 is CASSPTPGQESPYTF. The CDR3 DNA reads as TGTGCCAGCAGCCCTACCCCGGGACAGGAATCCCCCTACACCTTC. This chain connects TRBV9 to TRBJ1-2, with 8 bases that match TRBD1. From germline, CDR1 is SGDLS and CDR2 YYNGEE. V shed 4 bases and J 10 bases; nucleotides not matched to a gene: 15. The CDR3 sequence is 15 residues long.

V is TRBV7-2 and J is TRBJ2-7, with D maybe TRBD2 (5 bases). The CDR3 has 13 residues. The V gene lost 3 bases and the J gene lost 1 base, with 7 bases spanning the gap. The germline V gene encodes CDR1 SGHTA and CDR2 FQGNSA. The CDR3 DNA reads TGTGCCAGCAGCTTCGGCGGGTCCTACGAGCAGTACTTC. Residues: CASSFGGSYEQYF.

V usage is TRBV7-9 and J usage is TRBJ1-1; TRBD1 matches at 7 bases. The CDR3 totals 14 residues. The J segment lost 4 bases and the V segment lost 7 bases, leaving 9 bases of the junction unmatched. Germline V gives CDR1 SEHNR, CDR2 FQNEAQ (reference sequence). The CDR3 here is CASILGTVGTEAFF. The CDR3 coding sequence is TGTGCCAGCATCCTAGGGACAGTTGGCACTGAAGCTTTCTTT.

This clone was counted only a few times. The V call is TRBV7-2, the J call TRBJ1-1; D uncertain. The CDR3 has 13 residues. Germline CDR1 and CDR2: SGHTA and FQGNSA. Trimming cost V 6 bases and J 4 bases, with 12 bases left between them. In DNA form, the CDR3 reads TGTGCCAGCAGTTTTGGGGAGAGCACTGAAGCTTTCTTT. This sequence encodes CASSFGESTEAFF.

This clone appeared a single time. This chain links TRBV29-1 with TRBJ2-5; 7 bases are shared with TRBD2. CDR1 and CDR2 (germline): SQVTM, ANQGSEA. This CDR3 is 12 amino acids long. V lost 4 bases, J lost 5 bases, and 4 bases stayed unmatched. The CDR3: CSVGGGGETQYF. The DNA for the CDR3 is TGCAGCGTTGGGGGCGGGGGTGAGACCCAGTACTTC.

The chain links TRBV12-3 or TRBV12-4 to TRBJ1-2, with 7 nucleotides matching TRBD1. This CDR3 region has 13 residues. With V trimmed by 7 bases and J by 6 bases, 8 bases remained unmatched. CDR3: CASTGDSPNGYTF. The CDR3 DNA follows: TGTGCCAGCACCGGGGACAGTCCCAATGGCTACACCTTC.

V gene TRBV3-1 (or the pseudogene TRBV3-2) combines with J gene TRBJ1-2, with 7 bases matching TRBD1. The CDR3 extends over 17 amino acids. Germline trimming cut 4 bases from V and 2 bases from J; bases unmatched to any gene: 13. CDR1 is LGHDT and CDR2 is YNNKEL in the germline V gene (reference sequence). The CDR3 DNA sequence: TGTGCCAGCAGCCCCAGACCTACAGGGGCGGAAAACTATGGCTACACCTTC. This translates into CASSPRPTGAENYGYTF.

This chain links TRBV5-4 with TRBJ2-5; TRBD2 matches at 10 bases. The ends lost 4 bases at V and 6 bases at J; junction bases unmatched: 6. The CDR3 loop spans 14 amino acids. From germline, CDR1 is SGHNT and CDR2 YYREEE (reference sequence). CDR3 nucleotide sequence: TGTGCCAGCAGCCCCCGGACTAGCGGAAAGACCCAGTACTTC. It yields the protein CASSPRTSGKTQYF.

V gene TRBV18 combines with J gene TRBJ1-5, with TRBD1 identical over 9 bases. Germline loops: CDR1 KGHSH, CDR2 LQKENI. The V and J ends lost 6 bases and 7 bases, in that order; junction bases with no gene match: 7. This CDR3 spans 14 amino acids. The CDR3 loop is CASSLRTGEQPQHF. CDR3 nucleotides: TGTGCCAGCTCGCTCCGGACAGGGGAGCAGCCCCAGCATTTT.

As DNA, the CDR3 is TGTGCCAGCAGCCAGACAGGGCATGTGAACACCATATATTTT. Protein sequence: CASSQTGHVNTIYF. The chain is built from TRBV14 and TRBJ1-3, with TRBD1 identical over 7 bases. J gave up 7 bases and V 3 bases, and 6 bases lay outside the gene matches. Germline V gives CDR1 SGHDN, CDR2 FVKESK. This CDR3 contains 14 residues.

The V gene is TRBV7-9, the J gene TRBJ1-3; D possibly corresponds to TRBD1 (5 bases). V was shortened by 4 bases and J by 0 bases, with 7 bases between the two germline ends. This CDR3 comprises 14 residues. The germline gives CDR1 SEHNR, CDR2 FQNEAQ (reference sequence). CDR3 in DNA: TGTGCCAGCAGCTCAGGGAACTCTGGAAACACCATATATTTT. It encodes CASSSGNSGNTIYF.

V usage is TRBV10-3 and J usage is TRBJ1-4, with TRBD1 identical over 9 bases. CDR3 length: 18 amino acids. Germline loops: CDR1 ENHRY, CDR2 SYGVKD. Trimming removed 10 bases from V and 4 bases from J; junction bases left unmatched: 19. This CDR3 reads CASSRLGQGNNLNEKLFF. CDR3 nucleotides: TGTGCCAGCTCACGTCTGGGACAGGGTAATAACCTTAATGAAAAACTGTTTTTT.

The J gene is TRBJ1-2, the V gene TRBV7-9, with D unresolved. Trimming removed 5 bases from V and 5 bases from J, with 18 bases in between. This CDR3 comprises 15 residues. Germline CDR1 reads SEHNR; CDR2 reads FQNEAQ (reference sequence). The CDR3 region has the DNA TGTGCCAGCAGCGGAGGTGGGGTACAAGGGTATGGCTACACCTTC. This codes for CASSGGGVQGYGYTF.

This sequence joins TRBV19 and TRBJ1-3, with a weak D call TRBD1 (5 bases). Trimming left V 5 bases short and J 0 bases short, with 11 bases between. The CDR3 loop spans 15 amino acids. The germline V gene encodes CDR1 LNHDA and CDR2 SQIVND (reference sequence). The CDR3 nucleotides read TGTGCCAGTAGTCCCCCGACAGTCTCTGGAAACACCATATATTTT. It codes for CASSPPTVSGNTIYF.

The chain links TRBV5-6 to TRBJ2-7, with 11 bases that match TRBD2. With 3 bases clipped from V and 9 bases from J, the junction kept 5 bases outside the gene matches. The CDR3 is made up of 13 amino acids. Germline assignment: CDR1 SGHDT and CDR2 YYEEEE. The DNA of the CDR3 is TGTGCCAGCAGCTCTCTAGCGGGGGGACCGCAGTACTTC. Residues: CASSSLAGGPQYF.

The chain couples TRBV6-6 to TRBJ1-1, with 7 bases aligning to TRBD1. CDR3 length: 15 residues. Germline CDR1 MNHNY, CDR2 SVGAGI (reference sequence). V lost 8 bases and J lost 3; bases outside the gene matches: 12. The CDR3 is CASGYLTGYHTEAFF. In nucleotides, the CDR3 is TGTGCCAGCGGATACTTGACAGGGTATCACACTGAAGCTTTCTTT.

The chain links TRBV5-6 to TRBJ2-7, with TRBD1 matching over 9 bases. V lost 1 base and J lost 3; bases outside the gene matches: 8. This CDR3 has 16 amino acids. The germline V gene has CDR1 SGHDT and CDR2 YYEEEE. The CDR3 protein is CASSLPRGQGDYEQYF. The CDR3 nucleotides read TGTGCCAGCAGCTTGCCAAGGGGACAGGGAGACTACGAGCAGTACTTC.

The V call is TRBV7-2, the J call TRBJ2-7; 12 bases line up with TRBD2. The CDR3 sequence is 15 residues long. Germline V gene lookup returns CDR1 SGHTA and CDR2 FQGNSA. J was trimmed by 7 bases and V by 1 base; bases with no gene match: 5. The CDR3 sequence: CASSLGLAGVTEQYF. CDR3 nucleotide sequence: TGTGCCAGCAGCTTAGGACTAGCGGGGGTTACGGAGCAGTACTTC.

The chain uses TRBV6-2 or TRBV6-3 and TRBJ2-7; D unresolved. Trimming removed 5 bases from V and 0 bases from J, with 17 bases in between. The germline V gene encodes CDR1 MNHEY and CDR2 SVGEGT. The CDR3 extends over 16 amino acids. The CDR3 protein is CASSRPQTSSSYEQYF. In DNA, the CDR3 is TGTGCCAGCAGTCGCCCCCAGACTTCCTCCTCCTACGAGCAGTACTTC.

The chain combines TRBV5-4 with TRBJ2-2, with D possibly TRBD2 on 6 matching bases. This CDR3 region has 16 residues. V gave up 9 bases and J gave up 7 bases, with 25 bases separating them. Germline V CDR1 and CDR2: SGHNT, YYREEE (reference sequence). CDR3 region: CAITSGAGPASGELFF. DNA of the CDR3: TGTGCCATCACAAGTGGGGCGGGGCCCGCGAGCGGGGAGCTGTTTTTT. The whole variable domain, filled in from reference TRBV5-4 and TRBJ2-2, reads ETGVTQSPTHLIKTRGQQVTLRCSSQSGHNTVSWYQQALGQGPQFIFQYYREEENGRGNFPPRFSGLQFPNYSSELNVNALELDDSALYLCAITSGAGPASGELFFGEGSRLTVL.

The chain combines TRBV7-2 with TRBJ2-6; D is perhaps TRBD1 (6 bases). V was cut by 5 bases and J by 4 bases, with 9 bases left in between. Germline assignment: CDR1 SGHTA and CDR2 FQGNSA. This CDR3 is 14 amino acids long. The CDR3 here is CASSQGLGANVLTF. The DNA of the CDR3 is TGTGCCAGCAGCCAGGGGTTGGGGGCCAACGTCCTGACTTTC.

This clone showed up just a few times. This sequence joins TRBV4-1 and TRBJ1-2; D remains ambiguous. Germline V gives CDR1 MGHRA, CDR2 YSYEKL. The CDR3 has 16 amino acids. V lost 1 base and J lost 3, with 15 bases in between. The DNA for the CDR3 is TGCGCCAGCAGCCAAGCACGGTTTCTCCGGGACTATGGCTACACCTTC. This codes for CASSQARFLRDYGYTF.

The chain employs TRBV6-5 and TRBJ1-1, with TRBD1 matching 7 bases. Germline V gene lookup returns CDR1 MNHEY and CDR2 SVGAGI. The V segment lost 6 bases and the J segment 3 bases; nucleotides outside the gene matches: 4. The CDR3 runs 13 residues. CDR3 sequence (DNA): TGTGCCAGCAGACAGGGGACGGACACTGAAGCTTTCTTT. This gives the protein CASRQGTDTEAFF.

This chain uses TRBV4-1 with TRBJ1-2; D possibly corresponds to TRBD1 (5 bases). Germline V gene data show CDR1 as MGHRA and CDR2 as YSYEKL. V was trimmed by 6 bases and J by 2 bases, leaving 13 bases between them. The CDR3 consists of 14 residues. In DNA form, the CDR3 reads TGCGCCAGCAGTCCGGACACGTCAAACTATGGCTACACCTTC. As protein: CASSPDTSNYGYTF.